The sequence of this TCR beta chain was determined in a study of cytomegalovirus exposure and HLA in healthy donors (dated by TCRdb to 2017 to 2019). For context, the study as a whole: According to an earlier analysis of several hundred of the donors, about 179 million T cells yielded 90 million to 140 million unique TCR beta sequences and 276 Gb of sequence data. A later analysis re-examined previously published TCR beta repertoires from around 670 donors and added high-resolution HLA genotyping to investigate patterns of TCR occurrence. Among the roughly 400 genotyped donors, more than 70% belonged to the genetic ancestry cluster associated with self-reported Caucasian donors. Donor age, sex, ethnicity and CMV serostatus were compiled together with the repertoire data. Besides the first cohort of 550 to 750 subjects, a separate validation cohort made up of 120 different subjects was used. The study was designed to test whether signatures of past pathogen exposure could be identified by cataloging public T cell receptors. To decide whether each TCR beta V gene segment behaved as functional or pseudogenic, an earlier analysis of fewer than 750 of the donors relied on high-throughput TCR beta sequencing. Rather than using new phenotypic data, the later analysis identified candidate immune exposures from TCR beta sequences and from how often those sequences occurred across donors. The number of typed donors differed by locus: 629-630 for A, B, C, DRB1 and DQB1; 522 for DQA1; approximately 600 for DPA1; and roughly 490 for DPB1. Several DR-DQ haplotypes were treated as single units for association and clustering because of strong linkage in the cohort. All discovery cohort repertoires had been generated using a single sequencing platform. High-throughput TCR immunosequencing, statistical association of individual TCRs with disease status, and machine learning were combined to predict cytomegalovirus infection status. Using immunosequencing, the study profiled T cell repertoires from 500 to 800 subjects and related those repertoires to cytomegalovirus serostatus. Both class I and class II loci were covered by HLA typing, at four-digit resolution. Among a few hundred genotyped donors of the cohort, an average of roughly 240,000 unique TCR beta nucleotide sequences were sequenced per donor, roughly a sixth of them non-productive. A later genetic analysis used genome-wide SNP genotypes for about 55% of the 666 donors, treating that subset as a discovery cohort. An early release covering 550 to 650 HLA-typed donors comprised approximately 300 gigabases of sequencing data and 85 million to 100 million unique TCR sequences. Results the study describes overall, beyond this receptor: In a later analysis, TCR association rates were found to vary across HLA loci, with the most associated TCRs seen for DRB1 alleles and the fewest for HLA-C alleles. In a later analysis, several top co-occurrence clusters were reported to appear linked to parvovirus B19, influenza, CMV and Epstein-Barr virus. In vitro tests confirmed that a few of the cytomegalovirus-associated TCR beta chains recognize cytomegalovirus antigens. Some IMGT-functional V segments, including TRBV6-2 and TRBV6-3, could not be distinguished by the 87-base-pair reads and were therefore excluded. A further reported finding was that TCR beta sequences accurately predicted the HLA-A and HLA-B alleles for most subjects in the first cohort. In an earlier analysis of some 500 of the donors, most TCR beta V segments were observed in productive rearrangements about 87% or about 30% of the time, broadly matching IMGT annotations. According to a later genetic analysis, donors in an Asian-associated ancestry cluster had fewer N-insertions in productive TCRs than the approximately 650-donor mean. V-gene and J-gene trimming of TCR beta chains was associated with a missense DCLRE1C variant in a later genetic analysis, and the association was replicated in an independent cohort. In the study, approximately 150 TCR beta chains were listed as associated with cytomegalovirus. At a false discovery rate of 0.05, a later analysis linked roughly 17,000 TCR beta sequences to specific HLA alleles. According to the authors, the approach could potentially be generalized to other disease states and immunological phenotypes. Presence/absence analyses assumed roughly uniform sequencing depth across donors, an assumption that may not hold. Linkage disequilibrium might explain the correlated functional status among segregating V segments, but an unknown experimental factor could not be excluded. Because some donors lacked HLA typing at each locus, the association tests relied only on the typed subset. The sequencing pipeline was judged likely to have produced a cluster of highly shared sequence variants as a technical artifact. A later analysis found that HLA-associated TCR beta chains were more clonally expanded and had lower generation probabilities than equally common non-associated chains. Most TCR sequences were observed very rarely across donors, whereas some public TCRs were present in many individuals. This cohort had only TCR beta chains sequenced, and the lack of alpha or paired-chain data limited which features could be detected. Assigning TCR associations to individual alleles was difficult when HLA alleles, especially DR and DQ, strongly co-occurred. The only immune exposure information available for the cohort was CMV serostatus. Because counts were too low, about 17 rarely observed V segments, including chromosome 9 orphons, were excluded from the earlier analysis of around 590 of the donors. Most CMV-associated TCR beta chains appeared to be HLA-restricted in a later analysis, and the HLA associations seemed to be driven largely by CMV exposure. Cytomegalovirus status was reported to be diagnosed by the classifier with high specificity and sensitivity in both the original and validation cohorts.

This clone was observed a few times. Its antigen is still unknown. Base quality data are lacking; no much larger clone is found one base away. The receptor library was made with the immunoSEQ multiplex PCR assay. The multiplex PCR relied on a mix of 60 forward primers for TCR Vbeta segments and 13 reverse primers for TCR Jbeta segments. The CDR3 region of rearranged TCR beta genes was amplified from genomic DNA by a multiplex PCR assay. Amplified TCR beta libraries were sequenced as 87-base-pair reads on the Illumina HiSeq System. For the original study's pipeline: In a later analysis, tens of millions of unique TCR beta chains were counted across the roughly 670 repertoires, and some 10 million of these chains were shared by at least two donors. Raw reads were error-corrected and collapsed into unique sequences by a nearest-neighbor algorithm in which closely related sequences were merged to remove PCR and sequencing errors. To assign V, D and J gene segments, CDR3 sequences were aligned to IMGT reference sequences. For a sequence to be retained, at least a six-nucleotide match to both a V gene segment and a J gene segment was required. A rearrangement was called productive if the CDR3 had no stop codons and remained in frame with V and J, and every other rearrangement was called non-productive. CDR3 was defined by IMGT convention, running from the second conserved V-encoded cysteine to the conserved J-encoded phenylalanine. The earlier analysis of a few hundred of the donors excluded sequences that lacked an unambiguous match to a single V gene segment. In an earlier analysis of 450 to 700 of the donors, V segments were called functional above 56.7% productive rearrangements and were called segregating when the between-donor standard deviation exceeded 5%. A statistical classification framework was built for diagnosing cytomegalovirus status from the catalog of TCR beta chain sequences. A later analysis assigned V and J genes by comparing TCR nucleotide sequences with IMGT/GENE-DB human TR gene sequences. Using the TCRdist pipeline, a later analysis assigned CDR3 sequences along with most-parsimonious VDJ recombination scenarios. In a later analysis, each TCR beta chain was defined by its CDR3 amino acid sequence together with its V-gene family, and reads without a unique V-gene family were excluded. In a later analysis, some 600 highly shared, low-generation-probability nucleotide sequences were removed to address suspected cross-contamination and a sequencing artifact. In a later analysis, a clonal expansion index for each public chain was calculated from normalized within-repertoire ranks of inferred template counts. In a later analysis, generation probabilities were computed using a VDJ recombination model fitted to out-of-frame rearrangements, and the results were checked against IGoR. A later analysis scored TCR-TCR, TCR-HLA and TCR-CMV co-occurrence with hypergeometric tests, applying a repertoire-size bias correction to TCR pairs. To estimate false discovery rates, a later analysis permuted the HLA or CMV assignments 20 times. In a later analysis, co-occurring TCRs were grouped using DBSCAN, with TCRdist sequence similarity added in when clustering inside HLA-allele-positive subsets. Repertoires with fewer than 30,000 or more than 120,000 public chains were left out of co-occurrence clustering, as were five repertoires with anomalous nucleotide sharing. The clones in this table, taken by TCRdb from immuneACCESS, are in-frame only. Not every clone is retained; where verified, under half of the shortfall comes from an unresolved V gene, and the cause of the rest is unknown. V and J calls plus clone size are reproduced from that table; the DNA served to infer D and trimming. In this sample the table shows more than 90,000 clones, about 79% of which occur a single time. Roughly 3.8% of the sample rests with the top ten.

In total, about 650 healthy bone marrow donors made up the cohort. Cohort members were all nominally healthy when sampled, although unrecorded immune exposures were likely present. The donor tested CMV seronegative and was one of the 352 seronegative cohort members. A peripheral blood sample was provided by each donor, and peripheral blood mononuclear cells were used for TCR beta sequencing. The Qiagen DNeasy Blood Extraction Kit was used to extract genomic DNA from the blood cell samples. Reading the germline V gene (reference sequence) gives CDR1 SGHNT and CDR2 YYREEE. From the cysteine through the phenylalanine, the CDR3 covers 15 amino acids. Of the read, only the CDR3 DNA is kept; its 45 bases are in frame from base 1. V loses 0 bases, J loses 0 bases, and the germline ends lie 8 bases apart.

The receptor chain draws on TRBV5-4 and TRBJ2-3, and possibly TRBD2, on 5 matching bases. The sequenced sample was PBMCs. This receptor was taken from a man aged 50-59 years in good health and CMV-seronegative. The CDR3 protein is CASSLAWESTDTQYF. The bases are TGTGCCAGCAGCTTGGCCTGGGAGAGCACAGATACGCAGTATTTT.